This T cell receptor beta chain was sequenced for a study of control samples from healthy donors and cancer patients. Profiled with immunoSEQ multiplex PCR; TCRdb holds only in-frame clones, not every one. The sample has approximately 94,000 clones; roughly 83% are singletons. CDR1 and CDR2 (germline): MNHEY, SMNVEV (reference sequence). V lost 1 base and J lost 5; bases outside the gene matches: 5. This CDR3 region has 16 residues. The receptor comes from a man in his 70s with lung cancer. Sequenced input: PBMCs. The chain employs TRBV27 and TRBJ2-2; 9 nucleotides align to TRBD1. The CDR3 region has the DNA TGTGCCAGCAGTTTATTGGGGACAGGGCGAACCGGGGAGCTGTTTTTT. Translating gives CASSLLGTGRTGELFF.